This record looks at one T cell receptor beta chain sequence and its context. Its specificity is unknown. This entry is derived from a study of cytomegalovirus exposure and HLA in healthy donors. On the study more broadly: For the 300 to 400 genotyped donors, 80% to 90% fell within the Caucasian-associated ancestry cluster. Points from the study as a whole: Per a prior analysis, the majority of TCR beta V segments were productive roughly 87% or roughly 30% of the time. Association of 16,951 TCR beta sequences with HLA alleles was found at 0.05 false discovery rate in a later analysis. Researchers reported that three CMV-associated chains were confirmed in vitro as CMV antigen-specific.

Germline V gene lookup returns CDR1 DFQATT and CDR2 SNEGSKA (reference sequence). There are 11 residues in the CDR3. V lost 3 bases and J 3 bases, leaving 6 bases between the germline ends. The PCR used 60 Vbeta and 13 Jbeta primers. The protocol was immunoSEQ multiplex PCR, while the TCRdb copy is restricted to in-frame clones and leaves out a portion. The sample shows some 95,000 clones, 60% to 80% of them seen only once. This receptor was taken from a man over 45 in good health and CMV-seropositive. J is TRBJ2-7 and V is TRBV20-1, with a weak D call TRBD2 (6 bases). Sequences were obtained from PBMCs. The CDR3 loop is CSASGGYEQYF. In nucleotides, the CDR3 is TGCAGTGCTAGCGGGGGCTACGAGCAGTACTTC.